This TCR beta chain was profiled in a study of shared clonotypes between healthy human individuals. Roughly 30,000 T cell genomes (roughly 190 ng DNA) went into each sorted-subset replicate. Per the original data handling: Quality scores were absent from the junction-only immunoSEQ sequences, so filtering differed. The method was immunoSEQ multiplex PCR; TCRdb's version includes in-frame clones alone and lacks a portion of them. V and J calls plus clone size are reproduced from that table; the DNA served to infer D and trimming. The sample includes fewer than 1.4 million clones, around 82% of them seen just once. The CDR3 has 15 amino acids. V dropped 5 bases and J dropped 5; count of bases not matched to a gene: 7. In germline, CDR1 is MDHEN, CDR2 SYDVKM. The healthy adult donors were HIV-negative and reported no recent acute infections or vaccinations.

Sequencing was done on a sample of memory CD4+ T cells from PBMCs. Subset described: CD45RA-negative fraction. The chain carries TRBV28 and TRBJ2-1; 9 nucleotides match TRBD2. The receptor's source is a man younger than 35 in good health. Some clones in this sample may be carry-over from other donors' samples. DNA for the CDR3: TGTGCCAGCAGTCCAACTAGCGGGTGGAACAATGAGCAGTTCTTC. It codes for CASSPTSGWNNEQFF. Combining the CDR3 with reference TRBV28 and TRBJ2-1 gives the whole variable domain DVKVTQSSRYLVKRTGEKVFLECVQDMDHENMFWYRQDPGLGLRLIYFSYDVKMKEKGDIPEGYSVSREKKERFSLILESASTNQTSMYLCASSPTSGWNNEQFFGPGTRLTVL.